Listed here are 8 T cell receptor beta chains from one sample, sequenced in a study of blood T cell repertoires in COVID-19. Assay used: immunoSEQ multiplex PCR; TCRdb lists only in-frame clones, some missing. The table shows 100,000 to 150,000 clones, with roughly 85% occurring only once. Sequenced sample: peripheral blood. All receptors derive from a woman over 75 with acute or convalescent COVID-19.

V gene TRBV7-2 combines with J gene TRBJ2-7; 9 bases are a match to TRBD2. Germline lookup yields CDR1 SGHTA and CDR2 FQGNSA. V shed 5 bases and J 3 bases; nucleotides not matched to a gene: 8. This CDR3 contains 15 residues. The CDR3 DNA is TGTGCCAGCAGCACCGTTAGTAGCGGGGGCTACGAGCAGTACTTC. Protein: CASSTVSSGGYEQYF.

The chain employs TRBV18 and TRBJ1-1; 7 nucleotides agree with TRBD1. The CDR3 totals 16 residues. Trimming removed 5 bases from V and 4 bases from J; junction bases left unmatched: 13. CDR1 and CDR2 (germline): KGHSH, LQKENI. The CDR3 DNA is TGTGCCAGCTCAAAGACAGGGTCGGGTAGTAGCACTGAAGCTTTCTTT. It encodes CASSKTGSGSSTEAFF.

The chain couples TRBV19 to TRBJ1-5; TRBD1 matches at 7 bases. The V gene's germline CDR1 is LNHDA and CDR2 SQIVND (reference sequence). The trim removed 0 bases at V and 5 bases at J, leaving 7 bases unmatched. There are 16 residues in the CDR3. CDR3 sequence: CASSIDPTGSYQPQHF. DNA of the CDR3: TGTGCCAGTAGTATAGACCCGACAGGGTCGTATCAGCCCCAGCATTTT. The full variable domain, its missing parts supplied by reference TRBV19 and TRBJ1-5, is DGGITQSPKYLFRKEGQNVTLSCEQNLNHDAMYWYRQDPGQGLRLIYYSQIVNDFQKGDIAEGYSVSREKKESFPLTVTSAQKNPTAFYLCASSIDPTGSYQPQHFGDGTRLSIL.

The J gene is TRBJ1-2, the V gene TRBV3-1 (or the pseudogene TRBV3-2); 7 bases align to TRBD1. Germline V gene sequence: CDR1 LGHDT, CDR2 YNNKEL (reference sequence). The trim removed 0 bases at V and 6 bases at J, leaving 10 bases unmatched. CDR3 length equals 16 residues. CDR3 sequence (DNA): TGTGCCAGCAGCCAAGATCAAGTCGGAGGGACAGATGGCTACACCTTC. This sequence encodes CASSQDQVGGTDGYTF.

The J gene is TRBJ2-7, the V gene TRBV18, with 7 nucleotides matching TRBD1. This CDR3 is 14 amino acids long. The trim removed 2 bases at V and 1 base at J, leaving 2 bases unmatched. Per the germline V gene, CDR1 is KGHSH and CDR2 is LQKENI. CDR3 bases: TGTGCCAGCTCACCAAGGGACAGTTCCTACGAGCAGTACTTC. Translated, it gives CASSPRDSSYEQYF.

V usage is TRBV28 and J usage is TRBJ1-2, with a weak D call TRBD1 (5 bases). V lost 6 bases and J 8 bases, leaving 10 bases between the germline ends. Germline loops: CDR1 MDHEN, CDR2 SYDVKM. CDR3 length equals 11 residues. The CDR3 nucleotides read TGTGCCAGCAGGGGGCATAGAGGCTACACCTTC. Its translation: CASRGHRGYTF.

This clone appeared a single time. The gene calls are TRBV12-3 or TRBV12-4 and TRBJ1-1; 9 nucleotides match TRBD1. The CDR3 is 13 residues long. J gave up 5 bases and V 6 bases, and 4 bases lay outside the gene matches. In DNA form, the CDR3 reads TGTGCCAGCAGGACAGGGGGTGGGACTGAAGCTTTCTTT. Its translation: CASRTGGGTEAFF.

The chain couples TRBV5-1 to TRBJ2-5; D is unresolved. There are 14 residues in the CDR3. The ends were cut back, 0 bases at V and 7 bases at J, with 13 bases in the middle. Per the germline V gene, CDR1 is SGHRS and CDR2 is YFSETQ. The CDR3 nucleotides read TGCGCCAGCAGCTTGGGAGGCGGTTTCGGGACCCAGTACTTC. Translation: CASSLGGGFGTQYF.